Sequencing of this TCR beta chain was carried out in a study of blood T cell repertoires in COVID-19. The germline V gene has CDR1 SQVTM and CDR2 ANQGSEA. The CDR3 runs to 13 residues. The germline V and J ends were trimmed by 5 bases and 1 base, with 11 bases remaining between them. Assay: immunoSEQ multiplex PCR; the TCRdb copy retains only in-frame clones and omits some. This table holds roughly 230,000 clones, roughly 85% found once. This TCR was sampled from a man aged 45-60 years with COVID-19, enrolled during active disease. Sequenced input: peripheral blood. The chain recombines TRBV29-1 with TRBJ1-1; the D gene is possibly TRBD1 (5 bases). The CDR3 DNA reads TGCAGCGTTCAGGACAAACCGAACACTGAAGCTTTCTTT. This translates into CSVQDKPNTEAFF.